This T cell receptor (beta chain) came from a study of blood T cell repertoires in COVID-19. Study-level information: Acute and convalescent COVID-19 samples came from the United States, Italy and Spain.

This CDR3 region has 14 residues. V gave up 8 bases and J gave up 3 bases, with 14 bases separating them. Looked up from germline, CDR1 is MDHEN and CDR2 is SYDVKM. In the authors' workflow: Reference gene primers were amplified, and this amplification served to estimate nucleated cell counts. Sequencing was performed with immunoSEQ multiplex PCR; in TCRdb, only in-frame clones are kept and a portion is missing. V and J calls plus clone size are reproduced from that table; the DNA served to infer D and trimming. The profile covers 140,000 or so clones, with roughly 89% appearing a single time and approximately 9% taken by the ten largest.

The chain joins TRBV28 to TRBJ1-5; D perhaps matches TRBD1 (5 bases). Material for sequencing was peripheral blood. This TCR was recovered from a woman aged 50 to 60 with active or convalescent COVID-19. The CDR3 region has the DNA TGTGCCAGCGGTATTTCAGGGATCAATCAGCCCCAGCATTTT. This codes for CASGISGINQPQHF.